Each of the 8 T cell receptor beta chains below was sequenced from the same sample in a study of shared clonotypes between healthy human individuals. TCRdb's copy holds only in-frame clones and misses some; the assay was immunoSEQ multiplex PCR. The sample records roughly 450,000 clones, 79% being singletons. Material: PBMCs. The receptors stem from a woman aged 40-49 years in good health. Some clones in this sample may be carry-over from other donors' samples.

The chain uses TRBV5-1 and TRBJ2-7; 8 bases align to TRBD2. Germline assignment: CDR1 SGHRS and CDR2 YFSETQ. The junction had 7 bases not matched to a gene; V was cut back by 2 bases and J by 6 bases. The CDR3 has 14 amino acids. The chain's CDR3 is CASSLEREISEQYF. The CDR3 DNA reads TGCGCCAGCAGCTTAGAGCGGGAGATCAGCGAGCAGTACTTC.

The chain employs TRBV2 and TRBJ2-2, with 9 bases that match TRBD1. V lost 5 bases, J lost 7 bases, and 5 bases stayed unmatched. The V gene's germline CDR1 is SNHLY and CDR2 FYNNEI. The length of the CDR3 is 14 residues. The CDR3 loop reads CASSRDRAGGELFF. The CDR3 DNA follows: TGTGCCAGCAGTCGGGACAGGGCTGGCGGGGAGCTGTTTTTT.

The J gene is TRBJ1-5, the V gene TRBV15; D is undetermined. In germline, CDR1 is LNHNV, CDR2 YYDKDF (reference sequence). Trimming took off 0 bases at V and 5 bases at J, with 5 bases between the two ends. CDR3 length: 13 amino acids. The DNA of the CDR3 is TGTGCCACCAGCAGAGATCCCCATCAGCCCCAGCATTTT. Its protein product is CATSRDPHQPQHF.

V usage is TRBV6-5 and J usage is TRBJ2-5; unclear D gene. CDR3 size: 13 residues. V lost 7 bases to trimming and J lost 5 bases, with 14 bases between them. The germline V gene has CDR1 MNHEY and CDR2 SVGAGI. The CDR3 spells CASTEAPGETQYF. The CDR3 coding sequence is TGTGCCAGCACCGAAGCCCCCGGGGAGACCCAGTACTTC.

The chain carries TRBV18 and TRBJ2-3; perhaps TRBD2 as D (6 bases). Trimming cost V 7 bases and J 0 bases, with 14 bases left between them. The CDR3 has 15 residues. Germline V CDR1 and CDR2: KGHSH, LQKENI. The CDR3 DNA sequence: TGTGCCAGCTTCCCAATGGGGGGAAGCACAGATACGCAGTATTTT. The encoded protein is CASFPMGGSTDTQYF.

The rearrangement joins TRBV27 to TRBJ2-1, with TRBD2 matching over 11 bases. Germline V CDR1 and CDR2: MNHEY, SMNVEV (reference sequence). J gave up 6 bases and V 5 bases, and 9 bases lay outside the gene matches. This CDR3 has 16 residues. The CDR3 region has the DNA TGTGCCAGCAGTCCCGGGACTAGCGGCGTAGTCAATGAGCAGTTCTTC. This translates into CASSPGTSGVVNEQFF.

The rearrangement joins TRBV19 to TRBJ1-3; TRBD1 is a possible D gene (5 bases). V lost 6 bases to trimming and J lost 3 bases, with 12 bases between them. The germline V gene has CDR1 LNHDA and CDR2 SQIVND (reference sequence). This CDR3 is 14 amino acids long. The CDR3 DNA follows: TGTGCCAGTAGATTGGGACGGCATGGAAACACCATATATTTT. It encodes CASRLGRHGNTIYF.

The chain couples TRBV5-1 to TRBJ2-1; maybe TRBD2 (5 bases). Germline assignment: CDR1 SGHRS and CDR2 YFSETQ. V gave up 2 bases and J gave up 2 bases, with 11 bases separating them. The CDR3 totals 15 residues. In nucleotides, the CDR3 is TGCGCCAGCAGCTTCGGCCCCGGGGCCTACAATGAGCAGTTCTTC. As protein: CASSFGPGAYNEQFF.